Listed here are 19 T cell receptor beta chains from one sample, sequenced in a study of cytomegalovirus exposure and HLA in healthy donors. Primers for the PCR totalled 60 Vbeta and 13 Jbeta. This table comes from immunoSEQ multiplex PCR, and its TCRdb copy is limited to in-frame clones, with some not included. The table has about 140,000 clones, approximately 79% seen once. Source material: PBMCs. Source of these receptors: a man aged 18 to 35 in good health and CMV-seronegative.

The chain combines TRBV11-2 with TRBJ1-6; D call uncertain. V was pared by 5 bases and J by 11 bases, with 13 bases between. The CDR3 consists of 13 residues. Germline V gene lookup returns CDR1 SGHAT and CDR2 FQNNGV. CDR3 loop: CASSGRLTAPLHF. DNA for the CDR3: TGTGCCAGCAGCGGCAGACTGACTGCACCCCTCCACTTT.

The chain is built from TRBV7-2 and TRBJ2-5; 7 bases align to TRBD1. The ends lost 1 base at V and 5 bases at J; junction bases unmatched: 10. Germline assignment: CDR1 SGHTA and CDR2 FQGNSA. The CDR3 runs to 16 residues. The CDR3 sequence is CASSLVDDRARETQYF. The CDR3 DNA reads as TGTGCCAGCAGCTTAGTAGACGACAGGGCGCGGGAGACCCAGTACTTC.

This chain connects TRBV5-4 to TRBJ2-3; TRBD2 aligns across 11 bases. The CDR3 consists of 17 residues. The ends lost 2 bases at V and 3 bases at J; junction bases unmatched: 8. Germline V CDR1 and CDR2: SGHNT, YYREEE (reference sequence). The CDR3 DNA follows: TGTGCCAGCAGCTTAATGAGTAGCGGGGGGGCGACAGATACGCAGTATTTT. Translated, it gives CASSLMSSGGATDTQYF.

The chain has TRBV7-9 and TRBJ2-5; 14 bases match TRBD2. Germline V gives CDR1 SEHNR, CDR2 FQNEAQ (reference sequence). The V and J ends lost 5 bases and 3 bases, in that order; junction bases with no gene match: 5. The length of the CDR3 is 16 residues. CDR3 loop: CASSHGTSGGKETQYF. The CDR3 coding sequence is TGTGCCAGCAGCCACGGGACTAGCGGGGGCAAAGAGACCCAGTACTTC.

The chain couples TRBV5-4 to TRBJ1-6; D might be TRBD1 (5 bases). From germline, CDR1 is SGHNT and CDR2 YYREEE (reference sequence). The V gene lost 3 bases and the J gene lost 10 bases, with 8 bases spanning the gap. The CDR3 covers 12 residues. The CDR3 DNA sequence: TGTGCCAGCAGCTGGGGGGTCTCACCCCTCCACTTT. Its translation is CASSWGVSPLHF.

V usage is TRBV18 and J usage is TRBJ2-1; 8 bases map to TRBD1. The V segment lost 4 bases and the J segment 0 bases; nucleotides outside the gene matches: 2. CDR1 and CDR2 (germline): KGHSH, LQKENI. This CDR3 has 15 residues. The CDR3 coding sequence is TGTGCCAGCTCACTAGGGACAGGCTCCTACAATGAGCAGTTCTTC. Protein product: CASSLGTGSYNEQFF.

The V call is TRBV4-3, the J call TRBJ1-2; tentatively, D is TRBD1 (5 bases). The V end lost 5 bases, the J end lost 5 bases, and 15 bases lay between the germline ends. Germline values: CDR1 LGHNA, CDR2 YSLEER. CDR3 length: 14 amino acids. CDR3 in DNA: TGCGCCAGCAGCTTCGGGGACTCACTATATGGCTACACCTTC. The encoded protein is CASSFGDSLYGYTF.

The CDR3 loop is CASSIRGYGYTF. The CDR3 DNA sequence: TGTGCCAGTAGTATACGGGGCTATGGCTACACCTTC. The chain has TRBV19 and TRBJ1-2; D uncertain. The CDR3 contains 12 residues. Trimming took off 2 bases at V and 4 bases at J, with 5 bases between the two ends. Germline CDR1 is LNHDA and CDR2 is SQIVND (reference sequence).

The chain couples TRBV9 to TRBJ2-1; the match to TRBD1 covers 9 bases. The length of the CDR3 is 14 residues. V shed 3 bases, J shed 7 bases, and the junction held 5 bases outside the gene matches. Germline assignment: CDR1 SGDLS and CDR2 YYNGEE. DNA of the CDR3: TGTGCCAGCAGCGAGCGGACAGGGGCGAATGAGCAGTTCTTC. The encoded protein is CASSERTGANEQFF.

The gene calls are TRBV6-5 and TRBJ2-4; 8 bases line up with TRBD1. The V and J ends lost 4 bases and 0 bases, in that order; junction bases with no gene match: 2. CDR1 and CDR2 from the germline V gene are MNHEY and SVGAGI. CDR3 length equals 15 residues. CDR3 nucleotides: TGTGCCAGCAGTTCCCAGGGGGCAGCCAAAAACATTCAGTACTTC. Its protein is CASSSQGAAKNIQYF.

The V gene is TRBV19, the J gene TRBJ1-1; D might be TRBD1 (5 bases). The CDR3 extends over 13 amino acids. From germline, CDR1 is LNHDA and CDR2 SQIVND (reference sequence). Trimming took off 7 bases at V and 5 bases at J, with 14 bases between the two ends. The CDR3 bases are TGTGCCAGTAATTCGGGGGGGGGAACTGAAGCTTTCTTT. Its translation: CASNSGGGTEAFF.

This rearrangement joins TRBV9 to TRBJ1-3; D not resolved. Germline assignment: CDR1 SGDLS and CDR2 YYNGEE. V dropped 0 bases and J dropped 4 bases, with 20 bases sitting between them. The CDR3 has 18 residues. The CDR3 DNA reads TGTGCCAGCAGCGTAGCTCTCGGGCGGGGTTTTGGGGGAAACACCATATATTTT. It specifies CASSVALGRGFGGNTIYF.

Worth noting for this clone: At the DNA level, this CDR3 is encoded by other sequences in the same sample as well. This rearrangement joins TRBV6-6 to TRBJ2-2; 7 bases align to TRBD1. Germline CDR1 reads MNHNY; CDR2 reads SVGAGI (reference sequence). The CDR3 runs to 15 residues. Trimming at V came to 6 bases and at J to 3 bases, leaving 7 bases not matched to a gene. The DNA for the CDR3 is TGTGCCAGCAGAGATTCGACAGGGCACACCGGGGAGCTGTTTTTT. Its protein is CASRDSTGHTGELFF.

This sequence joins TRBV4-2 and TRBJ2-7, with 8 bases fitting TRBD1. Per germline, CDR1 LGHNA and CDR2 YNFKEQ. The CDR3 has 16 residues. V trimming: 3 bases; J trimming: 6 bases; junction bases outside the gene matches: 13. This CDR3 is CASSQTLGAGGSEQYF. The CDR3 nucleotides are TGTGCCAGCAGCCAGACTCTAGGGGCAGGGGGCAGCGAGCAGTACTTC.

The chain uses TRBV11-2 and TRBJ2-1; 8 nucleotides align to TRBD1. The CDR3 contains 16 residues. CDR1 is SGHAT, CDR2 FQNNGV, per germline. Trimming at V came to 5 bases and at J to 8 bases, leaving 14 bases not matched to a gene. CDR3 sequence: CASSEAGGRFIDEQFF. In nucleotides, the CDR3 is TGTGCCAGCAGCGAAGCAGGGGGCCGGTTCATAGATGAGCAGTTCTTC.

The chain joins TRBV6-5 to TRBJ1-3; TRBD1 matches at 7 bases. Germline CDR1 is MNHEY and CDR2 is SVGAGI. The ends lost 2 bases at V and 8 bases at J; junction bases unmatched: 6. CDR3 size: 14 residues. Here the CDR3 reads CASSYRDSRDTIYF. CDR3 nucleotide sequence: TGTGCCAGCAGTTACCGGGACAGTCGAGACACCATATATTTT.

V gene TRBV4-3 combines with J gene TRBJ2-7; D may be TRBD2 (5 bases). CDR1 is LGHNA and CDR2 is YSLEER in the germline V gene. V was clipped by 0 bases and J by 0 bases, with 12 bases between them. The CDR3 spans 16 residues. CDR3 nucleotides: TGCGCCAGCAGCCAAGACCACGGAGGTAACTCCTACGAGCAGTACTTC. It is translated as CASSQDHGGNSYEQYF.

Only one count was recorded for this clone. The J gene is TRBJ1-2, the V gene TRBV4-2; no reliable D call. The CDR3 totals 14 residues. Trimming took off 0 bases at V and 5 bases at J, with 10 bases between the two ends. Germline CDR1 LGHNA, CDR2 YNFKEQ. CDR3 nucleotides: TGTGCCAGCAGCCAAGACGTAGCGTTTTATGGCTACACCTTC. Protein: CASSQDVAFYGYTF.

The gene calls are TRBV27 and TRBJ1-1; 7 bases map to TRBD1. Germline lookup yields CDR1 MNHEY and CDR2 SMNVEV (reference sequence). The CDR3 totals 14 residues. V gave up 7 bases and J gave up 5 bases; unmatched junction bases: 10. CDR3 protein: CASTQGGAGTEAFF. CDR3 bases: TGTGCCAGCACCCAGGGGGGCGCCGGGACTGAAGCTTTCTTT.